These 21 T cell receptor beta chains came from one sample sequenced in a study of PD-1 blockade in classical Hodgkin lymphoma. The patients all showed relapse after autologous stem cell transplantation, while their brentuximab vedotin exposure varied. The assay was immunoSEQ multiplex PCR, and TCRdb's table has in-frame clones only and misses some. The data contain about 39,000 clones, roughly 90% of them singletons. Sample: peripheral blood mononuclear cells (PBMCs), taken at baseline. The receptors stem from a human donor with classical Hodgkin lymphoma.

V is TRBV7-6 and J is TRBJ2-2; 14 bases line up with TRBD2. J was trimmed by 0 bases and V by 4 bases; bases with no gene match: 4. CDR1 and CDR2 from the germline V gene are SGHVS and FNYEAQ. The CDR3 runs 18 residues. The CDR3 reads CASSSRLAGGANTGELFF. The CDR3 nucleotides read TGTGCCAGCAGCTCCAGACTAGCGGGAGGGGCGAACACCGGGGAGCTGTTTTTT.

This clone was recorded a few times. The chain has TRBV27 and TRBJ2-3, with TRBD1 matching 9 bases. Germline loops: CDR1 MNHEY, CDR2 SMNVEV (reference sequence). The CDR3 contains 18 residues. V lost 5 bases, J lost 5 bases, and 17 bases stayed unmatched. The DNA of the CDR3 is TGTGCCAGCAGTCCGTCCTCGGGGACAGGGCCCTTTAGAGATACGCAGTATTTT. Residues: CASSPSSGTGPFRDTQYF.

Only one count was recorded for this clone. V gene TRBV6-6 combines with J gene TRBJ1-2, with 8 bases fitting TRBD1. Trimming took 6 bases from V and 8 from J; bases not matched to a gene: 14. The V gene's germline CDR1 is MNHNY and CDR2 SVGAGI (reference sequence). This CDR3 spans 15 amino acids. CDR3 DNA: TGTGCCAGCAGGAGAAGGGACAGGCCTACTGAAGGCTACACCTTC. This sequence encodes CASRRRDRPTEGYTF.

CDR3 loop: CASSEAEGLSLNEQFF. The CDR3 DNA reads as TGTGCCAGCAGTGAAGCCGAGGGACTATCTTTGAATGAGCAGTTCTTC. The chain couples TRBV2 to TRBJ2-1, with 7 positions matching TRBD2. The CDR3 loop spans 16 amino acids. Germline CDR1 is SNHLY and CDR2 is FYNNEI. With 0 bases clipped from V and 7 bases from J, the junction kept 9 bases outside the gene matches.

The rearrangement links TRBV2 to TRBJ1-5; the D gene is possibly TRBD1 (6 bases). The germline V and J ends were trimmed by 6 bases and 1 base, with 10 bases remaining between them. This CDR3 has 14 amino acids. Germline V gene sequence: CDR1 SNHLY, CDR2 FYNNEI. CDR3 bases: TGTGCCAGCAGGCCTGGACAGAGCAATCAGCCCCAGCATTTT. Translated: CASRPGQSNQPQHF.

V and J are TRBV5-1 and TRBJ1-1; possibly TRBD1 for D (5 bases). Trimming removed 3 bases at V and 2 bases at J, with 8 bases between. CDR1 and CDR2 from the germline V gene are SGHRS and YFSETQ. This CDR3 region has 13 residues. The CDR3 is CASSSGFNTEAFF. The CDR3 nucleotides are TGCGCCAGCAGCTCAGGGTTTAACACTGAAGCTTTCTTT.

This clone was found once. This rearrangement joins TRBV6-4 to TRBJ2-1; 8 bases map to TRBD2. The CDR3 totals 16 residues. J gave up 8 bases and V 0 bases, and 9 bases lay outside the gene matches. CDR1 is MRHNA and CDR2 is SNTAGT in the germline V gene. CDR3 sequence: CASSDSPGLGSHEQFF. DNA for the CDR3: TGTGCCAGCAGTGACTCCCCGGGACTAGGGTCCCATGAGCAGTTCTTC.

Only one count was recorded for this clone. The gene calls are TRBV9 and TRBJ2-7, with 10 bases identical to TRBD2. Germline V gives CDR1 SGDLS, CDR2 YYNGEE. The length of the CDR3 is 14 residues. Unmatched junction bases numbered 8, after V lost 4 bases and J lost 7 bases. CDR3 loop: CASSPSGRADEQYF. As DNA, the CDR3 is TGTGCCAGCAGCCCAAGCGGGAGGGCCGATGAGCAGTACTTC.

The rearrangement uses TRBV19 and TRBJ1-5; TRBD1 might be the D (6 bases). Germline CDR1 LNHDA, CDR2 SQIVND (reference sequence). The CDR3 contains 15 residues. V was trimmed by 2 bases and J by 7 bases, leaving 15 bases between them. This chain's CDR3 is CASSILVQGGQPQHF. As DNA, the CDR3 is TGTGCCAGTAGTATATTGGTACAGGGTGGGCAGCCCCAGCATTTT.

The chain employs TRBV11-2 and TRBJ2-3; a weak D match, TRBD2 (6 bases). Trimming took off 2 bases at V and 6 bases at J, with 12 bases between the two ends. The CDR3 is 14 residues long. The germline CDR1 and CDR2 sequences are SGHAT and FQNNGV. The CDR3 loop is CASSLSGGVDTQYF. In nucleotides, the CDR3 is TGTGCCAGCAGCTTATCGGGCGGGGTTGATACGCAGTATTTT.

The V call is TRBV27, the J call TRBJ2-7; 7 bases are shared with TRBD1. The CDR3 runs to 16 residues. V was pared by 5 bases and J by 4 bases, with 14 bases of the junction left unmatched. Germline CDR1 is MNHEY and CDR2 is SMNVEV (reference sequence). The chain's CDR3 is CASSPWDSLRTYEQYF. In DNA form, the CDR3 reads TGTGCCAGCAGTCCCTGGGACAGCCTGAGAACTTACGAGCAGTACTTC.

This rearrangement joins TRBV19 to TRBJ1-2, with 8 bases matching TRBD1. Germline loops: CDR1 LNHDA, CDR2 SQIVND (reference sequence). V was clipped by 3 bases and J by 8 bases; unmatched bases: 14. The CDR3 extends over 16 amino acids. DNA of the CDR3: TGTGCCAGTAGTATCACCGGGATGGACAGGGCCTCAGGCTACACCTTC. Translation: CASSITGMDRASGYTF.

The J gene is TRBJ2-1, the V gene TRBV2; TRBD2 matches 7 bases. The trim removed 4 bases at V and 0 bases at J, leaving 18 bases unmatched. Germline V gene data show CDR1 as SNHLY and CDR2 as FYNNEI. The CDR3 is made up of 20 amino acids. CDR3 coding DNA: TGTGCCAGCAGTGTTGGGGAGGGAGGGCCGTGGGGGAGCTCCTACAATGAGCAGTTCTTC. Translation: CASSVGEGGPWGSSYNEQFF.

The chain couples TRBV5-8 to TRBJ2-2, with 10 bases that match TRBD1. The CDR3 covers 15 residues. J gave up 6 bases and V 1 base, and 3 bases lay outside the gene matches. Germline assignment: CDR1 SGHTS and CDR2 YDEGEE. CDR3 coding DNA: TGTGCCAGCAGCTTGCTCGGACAGGGGGCCGGGGAGCTGTTTTTT. Translation gives CASSLLGQGAGELFF.

The rearrangement joins TRBV13 to TRBJ2-7; D not resolved. Germline assignment: CDR1 PRHDT and CDR2 FYEKMQ (reference sequence). The CDR3 contains 13 residues. V lost 0 bases and J 6 bases, leaving 9 bases between the germline ends. In DNA form, the CDR3 reads TGTGCCAGCAGCTTAGGGCAGATGGGCGAGCAGTACTTC. Residues: CASSLGQMGEQYF.

The chain has TRBV28 and TRBJ2-7; no reliable D call. Germline values: CDR1 MDHEN, CDR2 SYDVKM. Deletions cut 6 bases from V and 2 bases from J, with 11 bases between. CDR3 length equals 13 residues. This chain's CDR3 is CASRTGLTYEQYF. The CDR3 DNA is TGTGCCAGCAGGACGGGTTTAACCTACGAGCAGTACTTC.

CDR3 in DNA: TGTGCCAGCAGCTACGGACAGTCCCTTAGGACCCAGTACTTC. This codes for CASSYGQSLRTQYF. J is TRBJ2-5 and V is TRBV14; the D gene is possibly TRBD1 (6 bases). This CDR3 region has 14 residues. The germline V gene encodes CDR1 SGHDN and CDR2 FVKESK. Trimming cost V 5 bases and J 7 bases, with 17 bases left between them. Together with reference TRBV14 and TRBJ2-5, the CDR3 gives the full variable domain: EAGVTQFPSHSVIEKGQTVTLRCDPISGHDNLYWYRRVMGKEIKFLLHFVKESKQDESGMPNNRFLAERTGGTYSTLKVQPAELEDSGVYFCASSYGQSLRTQYFGPGTRLLVL.

This sequence joins TRBV27 and TRBJ2-2, with 9 bases lining up with TRBD2. With 6 bases clipped from V and 1 base from J, the junction kept 3 bases outside the gene matches. This CDR3 region has 15 residues. Germline V gives CDR1 MNHEY, CDR2 SMNVEV (reference sequence). CDR3 region: CASRLAGVNTGELFF. The CDR3 coding sequence is TGTGCCAGCAGGTTAGCGGGAGTGAACACCGGGGAGCTGTTTTTT.

This clone was detected a few times. The chain recombines TRBV6-5 with TRBJ1-6; 7 bases are a match to TRBD1. V dropped 6 bases and J dropped 8; count of bases not matched to a gene: 4. CDR1 is MNHEY, CDR2 SVGAGI, per germline. The CDR3 length is 13 residues. The CDR3 DNA sequence: TGTGCCAGCAGGCGGGACAGCTATTCACCCCTCCACTTT. Translation gives CASRRDSYSPLHF.

V gene TRBV19 combines with J gene TRBJ1-5; D remains ambiguous. The CDR3 totals 15 residues. V was cut by 6 bases and J by 0 bases, with 12 bases left in between. Germline lookup yields CDR1 LNHDA and CDR2 SQIVND (reference sequence). The CDR3 region is CASSPSDNSNQPQHF. For the CDR3, the DNA is TGTGCCAGTAGCCCAAGTGATAATAGCAATCAGCCCCAGCATTTT.

This chain uses TRBV5-4 with TRBJ2-7; no definite D call. Germline-derived CDR1 and CDR2 are SGHNT and YYREEE (reference sequence). Deletions cut 5 bases from V and 2 bases from J, with 14 bases between. The CDR3 spans 14 residues. This CDR3 is CASSYRARPYEQYF. DNA for the CDR3: TGTGCCAGCAGTTACAGAGCCCGACCCTACGAGCAGTACTTC.